The T cell receptor (beta chain) described here comes from a study of blood T cell repertoires in COVID-19. Study-level information: Material from acute and convalescent COVID-19 was sourced from the United States, Italy and Spain. T cells, B-cell-depleted T cells, or PBMCs supplied cDNA or gDNA.

From germline, CDR1 is SGHVS and CDR2 FQNEAQ. The CDR3 consists of 15 residues. The V segment lost 2 bases and the J segment 7 bases; nucleotides outside the gene matches: 5. This clone occurred once. How the authors handled the data: Reference gene primer amplification gave estimated nucleated cell counts. Profiling relied on immunoSEQ multiplex PCR, and the TCRdb table lists in-frame clones only, not all of them. D and trimming come from the DNA, and the V and J calls and clone size come from that table. The sample lists about 160,000 clones, about 85% occurring once. This clonotype was sampled from a man aged 40-55 years with acute or convalescent COVID-19. The chain combines TRBV7-8 with TRBJ1-5; TRBD1 agrees at 10 bases. Material for sequencing was peripheral blood. This CDR3 reads CASSLSWDRGQPQHF. The CDR3 DNA is TGTGCCAGCAGCTTATCTTGGGACAGGGGCCAGCCCCAGCATTTT.